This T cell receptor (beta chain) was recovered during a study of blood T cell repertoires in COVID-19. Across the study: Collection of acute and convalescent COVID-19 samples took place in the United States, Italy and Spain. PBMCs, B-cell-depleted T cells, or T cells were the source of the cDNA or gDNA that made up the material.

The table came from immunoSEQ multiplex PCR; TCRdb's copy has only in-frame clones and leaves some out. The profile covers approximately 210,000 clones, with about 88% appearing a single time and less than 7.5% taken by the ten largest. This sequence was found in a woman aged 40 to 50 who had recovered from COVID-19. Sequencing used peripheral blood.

In DNA form, the CDR3 reads TGTGCCAGCAGCTTAGGGAGGGCCCCCATGGAGACCCAGTACTTC. Its translation: CASSLGRAPMETQYF. The V call is TRBV7-3, the J call TRBJ2-5, with 7 bases aligning to TRBD2. The ends lost 2 bases at V and 5 bases at J; junction bases unmatched: 8. Per the germline V gene, CDR1 is SGHTA and CDR2 is FQGTGA. The CDR3 is 15 amino acids. Full variable domain (rest looked up from reference TRBV7-3 and TRBJ2-5): GAGVSQTPSNKVTEKGKYVELRCDPISGHTALYWYRQSLGQGPEFLIYFQGTGAADDSGLPNDRFFAVRPEGSVSTLKIQRTERGDSAVYLCASSLGRAPMETQYFGPGTRLLVL.